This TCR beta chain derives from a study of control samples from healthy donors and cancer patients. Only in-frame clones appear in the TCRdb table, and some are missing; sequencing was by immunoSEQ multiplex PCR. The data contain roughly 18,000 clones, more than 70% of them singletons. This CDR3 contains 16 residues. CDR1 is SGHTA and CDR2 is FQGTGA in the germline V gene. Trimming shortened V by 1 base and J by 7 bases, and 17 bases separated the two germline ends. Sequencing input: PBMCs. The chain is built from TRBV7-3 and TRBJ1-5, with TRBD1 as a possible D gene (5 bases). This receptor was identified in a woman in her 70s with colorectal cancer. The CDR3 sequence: CASSLSDSYRGQPQHF. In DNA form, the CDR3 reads TGTGCCAGCAGCTTAAGCGACAGTTATCGGGGACAGCCCCAGCATTTT.